This T cell receptor beta chain was identified in a study of blood T cells in healthy people across ages. Study details: Template-switching capture recovered about one barcoded beta molecule per two T cells.

The length of the CDR3 is 17 residues. Germline CDR1 and CDR2: SGHRS and YFSETQ. V dropped 4 bases and J dropped 5 bases, with 24 bases sitting between them. Using a J-beta primer mix together with a sample-barcoded 5' primer, a second PCR was run for roughly 6 to 11 cycles. TCRdb reprocessed the 5' RACE reads via MiXCR and lists one record per CDR3 protein. Of some 760,000 distinct CDR3 sequences in the sample, approximately 25% were seen once. These data also featured in a second study, about T cells of mothers and their children. As that study records: No clone of persistent microchimeric T cells was detected.

The sequencing sample was made of blood. The receptor comes from a boy between 10 and 17 years old in good health. V and J are TRBV5-1 and TRBJ1-1; a weak D match, TRBD1 (6 bases). The CDR3 DNA sequence: TGCGCCAGCAGCACTGGAGGTAAAGGGGGACGTGGAACTGAAGCTTTCTTT. It codes for CASSTGGKGGRGTEAFF.